The 13 T cell receptor beta chains below all came from one sample that was sequenced in a study of molecular identifiers for immune sequencing clone quantification (dated by TCRdb to 2016 to 2019). Receptor amplification or capture employed PCR. These reads were obtained on a NextSeq 500. TCRdb applied fastp at Q25 and MiXCR to the public reads, then kept only in-frame beta chains. Each entry merges the rows of one CDR3 protein and shows their most common DNA and genes. The sample includes approximately 680,000 distinct CDR3 sequences, with roughly 25% observed a single time. The top ten clonotypes cover about 0.8% of the sample. The sequenced sample consisted of naive CD8+ T cells from blood, with Jurkat cell RNA spiked in. The cell subset or site label for this specimen denotes: FACS-sorted CD8+CD4-CCR7+CD45RA+ naive T cells. These receptors originate from a human donor in good health. Some libraries in this study had Jurkat cell RNA spiked in.

This clonotype was found a few times. CDR3 protein: CASSLAAKQGPGELFF. For the CDR3, the DNA is TGTGCCAGCAGCTTAGCCGCCAAGCAGGGGCCCGGGGAGCTGTTTTTT. This rearrangement joins TRBV13 to TRBJ2-2, with a tentative D call TRBD1 (6 bases). The CDR3 length is 16 residues. The V gene's germline CDR1 is PRHDT and CDR2 FYEKMQ (reference sequence). Between the trimmed V and J ends, which lost 1 base and 6 bases, there was a span of 15 bases.

The chain couples TRBV11-3 to TRBJ2-1, with a weak D call TRBD2 (6 bases). The CDR3 totals 13 residues. The germline gives CDR1 SGHNT, CDR2 YENEEA. V was pared by 11 bases and J by 4 bases, with 15 bases between. CDR3 protein: CALNSGGYNEQFF. CDR3 nucleotide sequence: TGTGCCCTTAATTCAGGAGGGTACAATGAGCAGTTCTTC.

Ten or more counts support this clonotype. V and J are TRBV28 and TRBJ1-2; 7 nucleotides agree with TRBD1. Germline trimming cut 5 bases from V and 14 bases from J; bases unmatched to any gene: 11. The CDR3 has 12 amino acids. Germline V CDR1 and CDR2: MDHEN, SYDVKM. This chain's CDR3 is CASSEPGQVYTF. For the CDR3, the DNA is TGTGCCAGCAGTGAGCCCGGACAGGTGTATACCTTC.

This clonotype was seen only a few times. The chain employs TRBV27 and TRBJ2-2; D ambiguous. The CDR3 has 14 amino acids. CDR1 is MNHEY and CDR2 is SMNVEV in the germline V gene (reference sequence). V was shortened by 3 bases and J by 0 bases, with 5 bases between the two germline ends. CDR3 bases: TGTGCCAGCAGTTTCGTCTCGAACACCGGGGAGCTGTTTTTT. Amino acid sequence: CASSFVSNTGELFF.

This chain connects TRBV4-2 to TRBJ2-2; D possibly corresponds to TRBD2 (6 bases). CDR1 is LGHNA and CDR2 is YNFKEQ in the germline V gene. Trimming pared 0 bases from V and 2 bases from J, leaving 16 bases between. This CDR3 has 18 residues. The CDR3 is CASSQDGASEINTGELFF. The CDR3 DNA sequence: TGTGCCAGCAGCCAAGATGGGGCTAGCGAAATAAACACCGGGGAGCTGTTTTTT.

The chain recombines TRBV13 with TRBJ2-7; D possibly corresponds to TRBD2 (5 bases). V was shortened by 5 bases and J by 9 bases, with 11 bases between the two germline ends. Germline V gene data show CDR1 as PRHDT and CDR2 as FYEKMQ (reference sequence). CDR3 length equals 11 residues. CDR3 DNA: TGTGCCAGCAGCCTAGCCTATGGGCAGTACTTC. It is translated as CASSLAYGQYF.

The V gene is TRBV7-3, the J gene TRBJ2-7; 8 nucleotides align to TRBD1. The CDR3 has 14 residues. Germline CDR1 is SGHTA and CDR2 is FQGTGA. After removal of 5 bases from V and 0 bases from J, the junction contained 3 bases not matched to a gene. DNA for the CDR3: TGTGCCAGCAGCGCGGGACAGGACTCCTACGAGCAGTACTTC. Translated, it gives CASSAGQDSYEQYF.

The gene calls are TRBV6-6 and TRBJ2-2; D remains unclear. CDR1 and CDR2 from the germline V gene are MNHNY and SVGAGI (reference sequence). Trimming removed 6 bases at V and 6 bases at J, with 17 bases between. The CDR3 contains 15 residues. The CDR3 protein is CASSPKGPYAGELFF. The CDR3 DNA sequence: TGTGCCAGCAGCCCCAAGGGCCCCTACGCCGGGGAGCTGTTTTTT.

There are many counts of this clonotype. V is TRBV29-1 and J is TRBJ2-2; no firm D call. The germline gives CDR1 SQVTM, CDR2 ANQGSEA. Trimming cost V 1 base and J 1 base, with 4 bases left between them. The CDR3 is 13 residues long. CDR3 bases: TGCAGCGTTGAAGGGGAGAACACCGGGGAGCTGTTTTTT. Protein sequence: CSVEGENTGELFF.

On this clonotype: One end of the junction is discordant with germline, which a read error may explain. The chain uses TRBV4-3 and TRBJ2-7; 13 positions agree with TRBD2. CDR1 LGHNA and CDR2 YSLEER come from the germline V gene. This CDR3 comprises 16 residues. CDR3 bases: TGCGCCAGCAACCAAACCACTAGCGGGAGGGCTTACGAGCAGTACTTC. Translated: CASNQTTSGRAYEQYF.

This clonotype has a count of ten or more. The rearrangement links TRBV25-1 to TRBJ2-7; 11 bases fit TRBD2. Germline V gene data show CDR1 as MGHDK and CDR2 as SYGVNS. The J segment lost 2 bases and the V segment lost 5 bases, leaving 17 bases of the junction unmatched. CDR3 size: 19 residues. CDR3 sequence (DNA): TGTGCCAGCAGTCCCACTTCCCTCCTTAGCGGGAGGGGGACCTACGAGCAGTACTTC. Residues: CASSPTSLLSGRGTYEQYF.

This clonotype was detected many times. The chain is built from TRBV4-3 and TRBJ1-1; maybe TRBD1 (5 bases). The CDR3 has 15 residues. The V end was cut by 4 bases, the J end by 6 bases, with 18 bases between. Germline V gene lookup returns CDR1 LGHNA and CDR2 YSLEER. The CDR3 DNA is TGCGCCAGCAGCCTTTGGAGGAACGGGGGGGCTGAAGCTTTCTTT. Its protein product is CASSLWRNGGAEAFF.

This clonotype was seen many times. This chain joins TRBV20-1 and TRBJ1-2, with D perhaps TRBD1 (5 bases). Trimming cost V 1 base and J 5 bases, with 17 bases left between them. From germline, CDR1 is DFQATT and CDR2 SNEGSKA (reference sequence). The CDR3 is 15 residues long. CDR3 sequence reads: CSARVGQGEAYGYTF. CDR3 in DNA: TGCAGTGCTAGAGTGGGGCAGGGAGAGGCGTATGGCTACACCTTC.